This TCR beta chain was identified in a study of blood T cell repertoires in COVID-19. Trimming left V 4 bases short and J 4 bases short, with 26 bases between. There are 19 residues in the CDR3. The germline V gene encodes CDR1 MDHEN and CDR2 SYDVKM. Profiled with immunoSEQ multiplex PCR; TCRdb holds only in-frame clones, not every one. Among about 68,000 clones listed, 75% to 95% were seen once. The rearrangement uses TRBV28 and TRBJ2-1, with a weak D call TRBD2 (6 bases). This receptor was obtained from a woman between 55 and 75 years old with active COVID-19. Material: peripheral blood. CDR3 sequence: CASSSRGLTTIAVYNEQFF. CDR3 DNA: TGTGCCAGCAGTTCCCGAGGACTGACCACAATAGCGGTTTACAATGAGCAGTTCTTC.